The T cell receptor (beta chain) described here comes from a study of shared clonotypes between healthy human individuals. Some clones are missing from TCRdb's copy, which holds only in-frame ones; the method was immunoSEQ multiplex PCR. The table lists 2,500,000 or so clones, around 94% of them singletons, with about 0.13% in the top ten. To note about this clone: This sample includes further DNA sequences coding for the same CDR3.

V was clipped by 3 bases and J by 2 bases, with 7 bases between them. This CDR3 contains 14 residues. Germline CDR1 is MRHNA and CDR2 is SNTAGT. The clonotype comes from a man aged 18 to 30 in good health. This chain connects TRBV6-4 to TRBJ2-2, with TRBD1 as a possible D gene (6 bases). Sequenced material: naive CD4+ T cells sorted from blood. Subset given: CD45RA+ positively selected. CDR3 nucleotide sequence: TGTGCCAGCAGTGAACAGGGAAACACCGGGGAGCTGTTTTTT. It encodes CASSEQGNTGELFF.